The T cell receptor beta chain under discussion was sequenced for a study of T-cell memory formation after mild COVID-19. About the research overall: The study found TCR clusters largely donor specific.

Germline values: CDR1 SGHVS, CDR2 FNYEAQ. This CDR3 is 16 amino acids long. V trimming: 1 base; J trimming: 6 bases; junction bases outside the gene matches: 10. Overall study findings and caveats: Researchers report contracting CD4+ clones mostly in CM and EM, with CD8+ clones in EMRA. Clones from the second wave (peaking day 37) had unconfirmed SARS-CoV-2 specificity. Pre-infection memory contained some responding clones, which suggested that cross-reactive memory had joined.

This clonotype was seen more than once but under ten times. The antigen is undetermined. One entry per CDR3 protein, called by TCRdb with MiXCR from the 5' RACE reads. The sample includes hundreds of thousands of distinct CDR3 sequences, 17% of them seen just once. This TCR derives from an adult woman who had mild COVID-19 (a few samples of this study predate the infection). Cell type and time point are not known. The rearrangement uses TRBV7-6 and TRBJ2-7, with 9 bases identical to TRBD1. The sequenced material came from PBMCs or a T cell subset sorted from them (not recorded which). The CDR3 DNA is TGTGCCAGCAGCTTAGGGAGGCGGGACAGGGTCTCCGAGCAGTACTTC. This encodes CASSLGRRDRVSEQYF.